This T cell receptor beta chain was observed in a study of T cells in Graves' hyperthyroidism and ophthalmopathy. Amplified TCR beta CDR3 regions derived from RNA transcripts. Using the HTBI primer set, a first-round RT-PCR was run on the TCR CDR3. TCRdb redid the calling of the multiplex PCR reads with MiXCR, one entry per CDR3 protein. Found here are some 300,000 distinct CDR3 sequences, around 17% of them singletons; the top ten hold approximately 35%. This clonotype has at least ten counts. Sequenced sample: blood. The sequence came from a man between 25 and 39 years old with Graves' hyperthyroidism.

The CDR3 loop reads CASSLGADLTF. The CDR3 bases are TGTGCCAGCAGCTTAGGAGCAGACCTCACCTTC. The rearrangement uses TRBV7-9 and TRBJ1-2; no definite D call. V shed 1 base and J shed 13 bases, with 10 bases lying between them. Germline CDR1 is SEHNR and CDR2 is FQNEAQ (reference sequence). The CDR3 spans 11 residues.